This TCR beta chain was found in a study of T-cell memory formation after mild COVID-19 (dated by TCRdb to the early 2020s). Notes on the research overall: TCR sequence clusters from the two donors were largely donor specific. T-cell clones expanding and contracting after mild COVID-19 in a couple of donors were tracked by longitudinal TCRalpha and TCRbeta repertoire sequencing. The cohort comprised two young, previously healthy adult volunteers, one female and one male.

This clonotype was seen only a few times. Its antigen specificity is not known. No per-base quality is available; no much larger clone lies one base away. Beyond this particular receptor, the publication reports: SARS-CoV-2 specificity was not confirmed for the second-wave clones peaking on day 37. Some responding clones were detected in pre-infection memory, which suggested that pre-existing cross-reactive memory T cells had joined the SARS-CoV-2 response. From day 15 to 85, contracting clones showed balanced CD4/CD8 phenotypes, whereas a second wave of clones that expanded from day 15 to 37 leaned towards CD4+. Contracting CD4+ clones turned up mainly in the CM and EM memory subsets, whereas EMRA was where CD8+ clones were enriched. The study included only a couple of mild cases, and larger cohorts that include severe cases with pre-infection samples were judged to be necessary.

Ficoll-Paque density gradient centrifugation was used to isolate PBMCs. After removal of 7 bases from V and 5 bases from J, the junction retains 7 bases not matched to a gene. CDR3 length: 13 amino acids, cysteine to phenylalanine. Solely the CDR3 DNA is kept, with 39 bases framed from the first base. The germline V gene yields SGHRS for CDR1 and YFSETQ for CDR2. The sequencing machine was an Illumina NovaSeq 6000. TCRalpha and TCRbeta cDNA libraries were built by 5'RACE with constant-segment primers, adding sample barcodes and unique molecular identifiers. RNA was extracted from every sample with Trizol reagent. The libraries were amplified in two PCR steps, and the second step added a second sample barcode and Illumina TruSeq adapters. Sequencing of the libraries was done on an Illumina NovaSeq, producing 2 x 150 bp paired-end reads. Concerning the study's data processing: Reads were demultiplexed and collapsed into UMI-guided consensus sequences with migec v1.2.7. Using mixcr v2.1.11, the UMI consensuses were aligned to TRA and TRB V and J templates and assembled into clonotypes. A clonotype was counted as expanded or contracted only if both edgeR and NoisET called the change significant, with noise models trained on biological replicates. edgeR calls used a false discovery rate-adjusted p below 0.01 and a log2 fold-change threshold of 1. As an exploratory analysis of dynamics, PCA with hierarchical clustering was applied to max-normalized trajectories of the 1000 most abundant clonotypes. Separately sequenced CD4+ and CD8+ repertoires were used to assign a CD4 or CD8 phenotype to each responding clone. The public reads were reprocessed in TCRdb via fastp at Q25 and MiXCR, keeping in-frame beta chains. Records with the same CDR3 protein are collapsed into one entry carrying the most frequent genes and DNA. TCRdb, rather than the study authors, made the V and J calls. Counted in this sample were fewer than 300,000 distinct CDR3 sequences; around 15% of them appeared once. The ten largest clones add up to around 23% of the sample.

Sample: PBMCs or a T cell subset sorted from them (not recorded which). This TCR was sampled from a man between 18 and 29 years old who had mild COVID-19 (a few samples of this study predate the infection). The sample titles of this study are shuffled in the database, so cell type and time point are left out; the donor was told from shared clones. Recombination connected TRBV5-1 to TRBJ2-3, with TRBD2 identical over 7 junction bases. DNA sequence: TGCGCCAGCGCCTCCCGCGGGGGAGATACGCAGTATTTT. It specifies CASASRGGDTQYF.